The 13 T cell receptor beta chains presented below share a single source sample, sequenced in a study of T cells after yellow fever vaccination. TCRdb redid the calling of the 5' RACE reads with MiXCR, one entry per CDR3 protein. Among 450,000 to 600,000 distinct CDR3 sequences listed, 13% were seen once. The input for sequencing was PBMCs, taken on the day of the yellow fever booster vaccination. These receptors all come from a man aged 30-40 years who received the YFV17D yellow fever vaccine.

The sample holds a few counts of this clonotype. V is TRBV9 and J is TRBJ2-5; 7 bases map to TRBD2. Germline CDR1 reads SGDLS; CDR2 reads YYNGEE. V was pared by 1 base and J by 1 base, with 4 bases of the junction left unmatched. The CDR3 is 15 amino acids. The CDR3 sequence is CASSVLAGAQETQYF. The CDR3 nucleotides are TGTGCCAGCAGCGTACTCGCGGGAGCCCAAGAGACCCAGTACTTC.

This rearrangement joins TRBV5-4 to TRBJ1-1; D might be TRBD1 (6 bases). CDR3 length: 13 amino acids. Germline V CDR1 and CDR2: SGHNT, YYREEE (reference sequence). Trimming removed 0 bases from V and 8 bases from J, with 11 bases in between. The CDR3 nucleotides are TGTGCCAGCAGCTTGGGGGGGGCCCAAGAAGCTTTCTTT. It is translated as CASSLGGAQEAFF.

The table lists this clonotype with a few counts. This chain uses TRBV5-1 with TRBJ2-3; TRBD2 might be the D (6 bases). Germline-derived CDR1 and CDR2 are SGHRS and YFSETQ. The CDR3 length is 15 residues. Trimming cost V 0 bases and J 4 bases, with 12 bases left between them. CDR3 coding DNA: TGCGCCAGCAGCTTGGCGGTGGGGGGTCCAGATACGCAGTATTTT. It codes for CASSLAVGGPDTQYF. Complete variable domain (other parts from reference TRBV5-1 and TRBJ2-3): KAGVTQTPRYLIKTRGQQVTLSCSPISGHRSVSWYQQTPGQGLQFLFEYFSETQRNKGNFPGRFSGRQFSNSRSEMNVSTLELGDSALYLCASSLAVGGPDTQYFGPGTRLTVL.

There are a few counts of this clonotype. The CDR3 region is CASRRPGTGGYNEQFF. The CDR3 DNA sequence: TGTGCCAGCAGACGACCCGGGACAGGGGGCTACAATGAGCAGTTCTTC. The chain couples TRBV7-2 to TRBJ2-1; 11 bases match TRBD1. Germline CDR1 is SGHTA and CDR2 is FQGNSA. This CDR3 has 16 residues. V shed 6 bases and J 3 bases; nucleotides not matched to a gene: 7.

For this clonotype: One end of the junction does not line up with germline, which may come from a read error. Here the CDR3 reads CASSLQETNTGELFF. In DNA, the CDR3 is TGTGCTAGCAGCTTACAGGAGACGAACACCGGGGAGCTGTTTTTT. The gene calls are TRBV7-7 and TRBJ2-2, with TRBD1 as a possible D gene (5 bases). CDR1 and CDR2 from the germline V gene are SSHAT and FNYEAQ (reference sequence). CDR3 length equals 15 residues. The full variable domain, with the rest looked up from reference TRBV7-7 and TRBJ2-2, is GAGVSQSPRYKVTKRGQDVTLRCDPISSHATLYWYQQALGQGPEFLTYFNYEAQPDKSGLPSDRFSAERPEGSISTLTIQRTEQRDSAMYRCASSLQETNTGELFFGEGSRLTVL.

The V call is TRBV3-1, the J call TRBJ2-6, with a possible D match to TRBD1 (5 bases). Trimming left V 0 bases short and J 2 bases short, with 11 bases between. The CDR3 is made up of 17 amino acids. Germline loops: CDR1 LGHDT, CDR2 YNNKEL (reference sequence). The CDR3 DNA reads as TGTGCCAGCAGCCAAGAAGGGGTTGTTCCTGGGGCCAACGTCCTGACTTTC. Encoded protein: CASSQEGVVPGANVLTF.

The gene calls are TRBV30 and TRBJ2-7, with 10 bases aligning to TRBD2. The length of the CDR3 is 15 residues. Germline V gene sequence: CDR1 GTSNPN, CDR2 SVGIG (reference sequence). V trimming: 0 bases; J trimming: 2 bases; junction bases outside the gene matches: 4. The CDR3 DNA reads TGTGCCTGGAGTGTACAACTAGCGGGACCCTACGAGCAGTACTTC. Its protein is CAWSVQLAGPYEQYF. The entire variable domain, with the rest obtained from reference TRBV30 and TRBJ2-7, is as follows: SQTIHQWPATLVQPVGSPLSLECTVEGTSNPNLYWYRQAAGRGLQLLFYSVGIGQISSEVPQNLSASRPQDRQFILSSKKLLLSDSGFYLCAWSVQLAGPYEQYFGPGTRLTVT.

This clonotype was found a few times. The chain is built from TRBV20-1 and TRBJ2-4; D possibly matches TRBD1 or TRBD2 (5 bases each). The CDR3 extends over 14 amino acids. V was cut by 5 bases and J by 6 bases, with 17 bases left in between. CDR1 and CDR2 (germline): DFQATT, SNEGSKA (reference sequence). For the CDR3, the DNA is TGCAGTGCTGCCATGGTCGGGACGATAAACATTCAGTACTTC. Amino acid sequence: CSAAMVGTINIQYF.

This chain connects TRBV5-1 to TRBJ2-2; 7 bases line up with TRBD1. The CDR3 runs to 15 residues. V lost 4 bases, J lost 5 bases, and 8 bases stayed unmatched. CDR1 and CDR2 from the germline V gene are SGHRS and YFSETQ. CDR3 bases: TGCGCCAGCAGCCACCAGGGGGATGGTACCGGGGAGCTGTTTTTT. The encoded protein is CASSHQGDGTGELFF.

J is TRBJ1-2 and V is TRBV18, with D hard to call. V was pared by 3 bases and J by 7 bases, with 18 bases between. Germline V gives CDR1 KGHSH, CDR2 LQKENI. The CDR3 spans 15 residues. As DNA, the CDR3 is TGTGCCAGCTCACCCCCGGCCGATTTTAAGGGTGGCTACACCTTC. It codes for CASSPPADFKGGYTF.

This clonotype showed up just once. The chain carries TRBV7-2 and TRBJ2-7, with a possible D match to TRBD2 (6 bases). Trimming removed 6 bases at V and 8 bases at J, with 17 bases between. The length of the CDR3 is 13 residues. Germline CDR1 is SGHTA and CDR2 is FQGNSA. The CDR3 sequence is CASRKETGSQQYF. CDR3 DNA sequence: TGTGCCAGCAGGAAAGAGACCGGGAGCCAGCAGTACTTC. The entire variable domain, with the rest obtained from reference TRBV7-2 and TRBJ2-7, is as follows: GAGVSQSPSNKVTEKGKDVELRCDPISGHTALYWYRQSLGQGLEFLIYFQGNSAPDKSGLPSDRFSAERTGGSVSTLTIQRTQQEDSAVYLCASRKETGSQQYFGPGTRLTVT.

V usage is TRBV20-1 and J usage is TRBJ2-5; weak D call: TRBD1 (5 bases). The CDR3 covers 16 residues. Germline V gives CDR1 DFQATT, CDR2 SNEGSKA (reference sequence). V gave up 0 bases and J gave up 4 bases, with 18 bases separating them. DNA of the CDR3: TGCAGTGCTAGAGATTCGGCTCAGGCCAGGGTAGAGACCCAGTACTTC. Translated: CSARDSAQARVETQYF.

This clonotype has just a few counts. The chain is built from TRBV11-1 and TRBJ2-7; TRBD1 matches 9 bases. Germline CDR1 and CDR2: SGHAT and FQDESV (reference sequence). V dropped 4 bases and J dropped 7; count of bases not matched to a gene: 8. The CDR3 sequence is 14 residues long. CDR3 loop: CASSSSGQGLEQYF. CDR3 nucleotide sequence: TGTGCCAGCAGCTCCAGTGGACAGGGGTTGGAGCAGTACTTC.